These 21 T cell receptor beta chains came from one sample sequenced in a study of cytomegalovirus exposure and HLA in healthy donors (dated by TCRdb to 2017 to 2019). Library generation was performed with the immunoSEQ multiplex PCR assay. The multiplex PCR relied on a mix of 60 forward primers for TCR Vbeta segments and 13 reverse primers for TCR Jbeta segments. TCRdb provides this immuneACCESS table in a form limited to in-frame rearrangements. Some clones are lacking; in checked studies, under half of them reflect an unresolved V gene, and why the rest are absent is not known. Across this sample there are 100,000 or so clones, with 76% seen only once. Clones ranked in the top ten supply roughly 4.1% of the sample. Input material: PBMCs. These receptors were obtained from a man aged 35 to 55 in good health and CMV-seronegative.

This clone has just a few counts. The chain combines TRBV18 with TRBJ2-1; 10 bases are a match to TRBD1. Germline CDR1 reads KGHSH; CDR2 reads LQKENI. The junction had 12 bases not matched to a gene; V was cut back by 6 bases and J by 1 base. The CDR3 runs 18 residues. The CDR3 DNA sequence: TGTGCCAGCTCGCTAAGACAACCGGACAGGGGGTCCTACAATGAGCAGTTCTTC. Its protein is CASSLRQPDRGSYNEQFF.

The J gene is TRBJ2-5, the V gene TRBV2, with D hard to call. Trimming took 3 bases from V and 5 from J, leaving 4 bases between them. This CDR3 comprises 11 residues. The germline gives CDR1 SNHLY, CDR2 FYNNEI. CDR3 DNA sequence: TGTGCCAGCAGTGACAGGGAGACCCAGTACTTC. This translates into CASSDRETQYF.

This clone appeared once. The CDR3 bases are TGCGCCAGCAGCCAAGGGGGAGGGGTCACTGAAGCTTTCTTT. Residues: CASSQGGGVTEAFF. The chain combines TRBV4-3 with TRBJ1-1; D might be TRBD1 (5 bases). The CDR3 is made up of 14 amino acids. Germline V gene lookup returns CDR1 LGHNA and CDR2 YSLEER. V lost 1 base and J 4 bases, leaving 10 bases between the germline ends.

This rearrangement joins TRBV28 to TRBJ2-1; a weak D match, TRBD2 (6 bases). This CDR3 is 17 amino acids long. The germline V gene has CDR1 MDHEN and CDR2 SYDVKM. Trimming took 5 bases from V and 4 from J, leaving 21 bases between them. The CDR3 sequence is CASSTPGGGDAYNEQFF. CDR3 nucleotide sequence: TGTGCCAGCAGTACCCCGGGCGGCGGGGACGCTTACAATGAGCAGTTCTTC.

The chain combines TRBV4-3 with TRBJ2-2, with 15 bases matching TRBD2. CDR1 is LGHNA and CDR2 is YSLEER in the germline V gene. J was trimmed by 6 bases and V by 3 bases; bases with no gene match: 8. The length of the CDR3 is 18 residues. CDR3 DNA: TGCGCCAGCAGCCAGACCGGACTAGCGGGGGGGCTGGCCGGGGAGCTGTTTTTT. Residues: CASSQTGLAGGLAGELFF.

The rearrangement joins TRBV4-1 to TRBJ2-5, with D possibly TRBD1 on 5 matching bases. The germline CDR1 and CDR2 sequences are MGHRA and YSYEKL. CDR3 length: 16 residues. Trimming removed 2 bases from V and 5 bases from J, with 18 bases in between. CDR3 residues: CASSQKLTGQSETQYF. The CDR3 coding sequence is TGCGCCAGCAGCCAAAAGCTAACCGGACAATCGGAGACCCAGTACTTC.

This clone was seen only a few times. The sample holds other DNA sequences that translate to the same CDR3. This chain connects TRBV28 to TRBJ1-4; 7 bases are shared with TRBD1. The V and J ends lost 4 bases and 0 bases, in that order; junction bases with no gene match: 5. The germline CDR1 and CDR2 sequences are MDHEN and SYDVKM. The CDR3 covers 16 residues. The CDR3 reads CASSSPGGATNEKLFF. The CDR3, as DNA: TGTGCCAGCAGTTCACCAGGGGGTGCAACTAATGAAAAACTGTTTTTT.

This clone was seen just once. The DNA of the CDR3 is TGCAGCACCCCGGACAGACCCTATGGCTACACCTTC. Protein: CSTPDRPYGYTF. This chain links TRBV29-1 with TRBJ1-2; D might be TRBD1 (6 bases). CDR3 length equals 12 residues. Germline CDR1 is SQVTM and CDR2 is ANQGSEA. Trimming took 8 bases from V and 4 from J, leaving 14 bases between them.

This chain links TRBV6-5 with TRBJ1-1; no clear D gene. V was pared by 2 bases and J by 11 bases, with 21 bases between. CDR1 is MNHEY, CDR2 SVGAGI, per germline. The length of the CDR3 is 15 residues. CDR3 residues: CASSYRPAPETVAFF. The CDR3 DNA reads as TGTGCCAGCAGTTACCGGCCGGCCCCCGAGACTGTGGCTTTCTTT.

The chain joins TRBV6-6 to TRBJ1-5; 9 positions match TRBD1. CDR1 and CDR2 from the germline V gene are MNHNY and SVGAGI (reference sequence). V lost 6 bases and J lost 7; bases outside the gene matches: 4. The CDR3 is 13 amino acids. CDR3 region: CASRWTGDQPQHF. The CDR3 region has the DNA TGTGCCAGCAGATGGACAGGGGACCAGCCCCAGCATTTT.

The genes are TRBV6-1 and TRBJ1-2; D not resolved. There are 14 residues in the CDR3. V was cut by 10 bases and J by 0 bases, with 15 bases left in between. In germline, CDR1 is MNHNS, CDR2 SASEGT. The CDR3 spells CATPSEGANYGYTF. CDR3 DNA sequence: TGTGCCACCCCCTCGGAGGGTGCTAACTATGGCTACACCTTC.

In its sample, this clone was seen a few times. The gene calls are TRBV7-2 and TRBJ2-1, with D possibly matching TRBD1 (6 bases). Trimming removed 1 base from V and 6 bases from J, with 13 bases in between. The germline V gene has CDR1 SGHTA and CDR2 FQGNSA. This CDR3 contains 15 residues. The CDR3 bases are TGTGCCAGCAGCTTAGGACAGGTAGGGGTCAATGAGCAGTTCTTC. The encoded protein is CASSLGQVGVNEQFF.

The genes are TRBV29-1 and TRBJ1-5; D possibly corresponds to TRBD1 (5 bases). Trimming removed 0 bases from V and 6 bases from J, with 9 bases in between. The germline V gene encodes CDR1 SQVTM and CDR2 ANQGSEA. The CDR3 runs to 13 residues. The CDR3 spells CSVEEGGGQPQHF. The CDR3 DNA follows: TGCAGCGTTGAAGAGGGGGGGGGTCAGCCCCAGCATTTT.

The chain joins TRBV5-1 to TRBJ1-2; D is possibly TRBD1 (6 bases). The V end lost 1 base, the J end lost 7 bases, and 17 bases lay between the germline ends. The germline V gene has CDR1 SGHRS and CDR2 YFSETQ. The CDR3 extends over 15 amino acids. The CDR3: CASSLPTPDRFGYTF. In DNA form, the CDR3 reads TGCGCCAGCAGCTTGCCGACCCCTGACAGGTTTGGCTACACCTTC.

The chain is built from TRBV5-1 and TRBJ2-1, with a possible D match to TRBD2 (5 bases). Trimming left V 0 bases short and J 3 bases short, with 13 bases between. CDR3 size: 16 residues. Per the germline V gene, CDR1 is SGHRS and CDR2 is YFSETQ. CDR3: CASSLGGPISYNEQFF. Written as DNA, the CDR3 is TGCGCCAGCAGCTTGGGAGGGCCAATAAGCTACAATGAGCAGTTCTTC. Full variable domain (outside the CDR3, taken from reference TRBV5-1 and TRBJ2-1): KAGVTQTPRYLIKTRGQQVTLSCSPISGHRSVSWYQQTPGQGLQFLFEYFSETQRNKGNFPGRFSGRQFSNSRSEMNVSTLELGDSALYLCASSLGGPISYNEQFFGPGTRLTVL.

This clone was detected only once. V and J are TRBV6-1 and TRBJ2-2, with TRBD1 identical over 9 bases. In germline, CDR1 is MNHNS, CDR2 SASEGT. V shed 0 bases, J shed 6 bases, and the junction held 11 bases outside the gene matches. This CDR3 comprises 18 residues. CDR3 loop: CASSEASVGTGRSGELFF. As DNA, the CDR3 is TGTGCCAGCAGTGAAGCCTCCGTCGGGACAGGGAGATCCGGGGAGCTGTTTTTT.

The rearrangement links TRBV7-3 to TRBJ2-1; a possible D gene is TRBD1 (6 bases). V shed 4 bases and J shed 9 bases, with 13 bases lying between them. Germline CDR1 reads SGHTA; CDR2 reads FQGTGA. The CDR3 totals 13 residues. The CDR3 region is CASSSSGTPEQFF. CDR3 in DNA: TGTGCCAGCAGCTCATCCGGGACACCTGAGCAGTTCTTC.

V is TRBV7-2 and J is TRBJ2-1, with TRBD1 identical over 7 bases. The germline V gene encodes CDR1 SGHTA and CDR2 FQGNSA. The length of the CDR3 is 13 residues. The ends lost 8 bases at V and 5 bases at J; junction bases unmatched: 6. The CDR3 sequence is CASRPGTDNEQFF. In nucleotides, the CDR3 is TGTGCCAGCCGTCCTGGGACAGACAATGAGCAGTTCTTC. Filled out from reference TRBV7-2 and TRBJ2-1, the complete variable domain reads GAGVSQSPSNKVTEKGKDVELRCDPISGHTALYWYRQSLGQGLEFLIYFQGNSAPDKSGLPSDRFSAERTGGSVSTLTIQRTQQEDSAVYLCASRPGTDNEQFFGPGTRLTVL.

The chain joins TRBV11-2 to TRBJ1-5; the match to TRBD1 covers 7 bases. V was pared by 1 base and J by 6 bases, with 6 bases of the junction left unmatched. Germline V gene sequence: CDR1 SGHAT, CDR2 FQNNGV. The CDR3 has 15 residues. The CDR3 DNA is TGTGCCAGCAGCTTAGGGCGGACAGGTGGTCAGCCCCAGCATTTT. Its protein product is CASSLGRTGGQPQHF.

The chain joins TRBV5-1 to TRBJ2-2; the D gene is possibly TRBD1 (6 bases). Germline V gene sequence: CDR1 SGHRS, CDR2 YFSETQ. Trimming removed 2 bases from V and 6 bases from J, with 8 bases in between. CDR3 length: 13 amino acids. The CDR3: CASSFTGSGELFF. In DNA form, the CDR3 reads TGCGCCAGCAGCTTTACAGGGTCCGGGGAGCTGTTTTTT.

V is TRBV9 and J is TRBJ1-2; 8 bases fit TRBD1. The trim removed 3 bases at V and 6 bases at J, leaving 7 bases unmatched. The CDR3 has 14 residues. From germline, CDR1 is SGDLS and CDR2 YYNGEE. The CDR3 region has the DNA TGTGCCAGCAGCGCCGGACAGGGATGGGATGGCTACACCTTC. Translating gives CASSAGQGWDGYTF.